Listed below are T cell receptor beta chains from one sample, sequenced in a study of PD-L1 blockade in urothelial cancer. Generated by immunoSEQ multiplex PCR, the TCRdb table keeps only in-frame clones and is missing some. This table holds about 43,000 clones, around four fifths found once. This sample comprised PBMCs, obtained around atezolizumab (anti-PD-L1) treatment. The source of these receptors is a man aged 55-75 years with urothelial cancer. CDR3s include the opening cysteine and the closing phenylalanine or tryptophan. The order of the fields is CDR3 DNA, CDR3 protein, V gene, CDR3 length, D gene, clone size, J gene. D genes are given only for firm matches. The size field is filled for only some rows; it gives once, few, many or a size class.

cdr3_nt: TGCGCCAGCAGCCTCGAGGCTAAACAGGGAGGGCAGGGCTACACCTTC
cdr3_aa: CASSLEAKQGGQGYTF
v_call: TRBV4-1
cdr3_length: 16
d_call: NA
clone_size: NA
j_call: TRBJ1-2

cdr3_nt: TGTGCCATCAGTGACTTGAACACCGGGGAGCTGTTTTTT
cdr3_aa: CAISDLNTGELFF
v_call: TRBV10-3
cdr3_length: 13
d_call: NA
clone_size: few
j_call: TRBJ2-2

cdr3_nt: TGTGCCAGTACACCCGGTTTGGGCGACTACGAGCAGTACTTC
cdr3_aa: CASTPGLGDYEQYF
v_call: TRBV19
cdr3_length: 14
d_call: NA
clone_size: NA
j_call: TRBJ2-7

cdr3_nt: TGTGCCAGCAGTGAAGCAGGACAACGATCTCTCGAGACCCAGTACTTC
cdr3_aa: CASSEAGQRSLETQYF
v_call: TRBV6-1
cdr3_length: 16
d_call: NA
clone_size: NA
j_call: TRBJ2-5

cdr3_nt: TGTGCCAGCAGCCCCTACCCGATGACTAGCGGGGGAGACAATGAGCAGTTCTTC
cdr3_aa: CASSPYPMTSGGDNEQFF
v_call: TRBV11-2
cdr3_length: 18
d_call: TRBD2
clone_size: NA
j_call: TRBJ2-1

cdr3_nt: TGTGCCAGCAGCGGACAGGGGGCGGCTGGCGGGGAGCTGTTTTTT
cdr3_aa: CASSGQGAAGGELFF
v_call: TRBV6-1
cdr3_length: 15
d_call: TRBD1
clone_size: NA
j_call: TRBJ2-2

cdr3_nt: TGTGCCAGCAGCATGACAGGGAACGGTTCACCCCTCCACTTT
cdr3_aa: CASSMTGNGSPLHF
v_call: TRBV7-9
cdr3_length: 14
d_call: TRBD1
clone_size: NA
j_call: TRBJ1-6

cdr3_nt: TGTGCCAGCAGCTTCTCCGGGACACCCAATCAGCCCCAGCATTTT
cdr3_aa: CASSFSGTPNQPQHF
v_call: TRBV5-5
cdr3_length: 15
d_call: NA
clone_size: NA
j_call: TRBJ1-5

cdr3_nt: TGTGCCAGCAGCCCCCCCCGAGGGTACTACAATGAGCAGTTCTTC
cdr3_aa: CASSPPRGYYNEQFF
v_call: TRBV7-9
cdr3_length: 15
d_call: NA
clone_size: once
j_call: TRBJ2-1

cdr3_nt: TGTGCCAGCAGCTTAGGTGGAGGGTTCGGCCAAGAGACCCAGTACTTC
cdr3_aa: CASSLGGGFGQETQYF
v_call: TRBV7-2
cdr3_length: 16
d_call: NA
clone_size: NA
j_call: TRBJ2-5

cdr3_nt: TGCAGCGCTGGGGGGACAGGGGGTGAAAAACTGTTTTTT
cdr3_aa: CSAGGTGGEKLFF
v_call: TRBV29-1
cdr3_length: 13
d_call: TRBD1
clone_size: NA
j_call: TRBJ1-4

cdr3_nt: TGTGCCAGCTCACCACGTTTTCCCCCAGATGGGACAGAGAGCTCTGGAAACACCATATATTTT
cdr3_aa: CASSPRFPPDGTESSGNTIYF
v_call: TRBV18
cdr3_length: 21
d_call: TRBD1
clone_size: NA
j_call: TRBJ1-3

cdr3_nt: TGTGCCAGCAGCCCCGGGGGGTACAATGAGCAGTTCTTC
cdr3_aa: CASSPGGYNEQFF
v_call: TRBV2
cdr3_length: 13
d_call: TRBD2
clone_size: NA
j_call: TRBJ2-1

cdr3_nt: TGTGCCAGCAGCCCACGTGGAGTAAAGAGATACGAGCAGTACTTC
cdr3_aa: CASSPRGVKRYEQYF
v_call: TRBV7-2
cdr3_length: 15
d_call: NA
clone_size: NA
j_call: TRBJ2-7

cdr3_nt: TGTGCCAGCAGTTCATCCGGGGCGGGACAGAACTACGAGCAGTACTTC
cdr3_aa: CASSSSGAGQNYEQYF
v_call: TRBV28
cdr3_length: 16
d_call: NA
clone_size: NA
j_call: TRBJ2-7

cdr3_nt: TGCGCCAGCAGTAAAGGAGAGGGGGCCGGATACGAGCAGTACTTC
cdr3_aa: CASSKGEGAGYEQYF
v_call: TRBV5-1
cdr3_length: 15
d_call: TRBD1
clone_size: NA
j_call: TRBJ2-7

cdr3_nt: TGTGCCAGCAGTGGCCCCGTGGACAGTACACAGCCCCAGCATTTT
cdr3_aa: CASSGPVDSTQPQHF
v_call: TRBV6-1
cdr3_length: 15
d_call: NA
clone_size: NA
j_call: TRBJ1-5

cdr3_nt: TGTGCCAGCAGCATGGGGACTAGCGGGGCCACAGATACGCAGTATTTT
cdr3_aa: CASSMGTSGATDTQYF
v_call: TRBV7-9
cdr3_length: 16
d_call: TRBD2
clone_size: few
j_call: TRBJ2-3

cdr3_nt: TGTGCCAGCCAGGGGTTCACCGGGGAGCTGTTTTTT
cdr3_aa: CASQGFTGELFF
v_call: TRBV19
cdr3_length: 12
d_call: NA
clone_size: NA
j_call: TRBJ2-2

cdr3_nt: TGTGCCTTACCCTCCGGGACAGGGAACACCGGGGAGCTGTTTTTT
cdr3_aa: CALPSGTGNTGELFF
v_call: TRBV30
cdr3_length: 15
d_call: TRBD1
clone_size: NA
j_call: TRBJ2-2

cdr3_nt: TGTGCCAGCAGTAGAAGCGGGGGCACCTCCTACAATGAGCAGTTCTTC
cdr3_aa: CASSRSGGTSYNEQFF
v_call: TRBV28
cdr3_length: 16
d_call: TRBD2
clone_size: once
j_call: TRBJ2-1

cdr3_nt: TGTGCCAGCAGCCCAATAGCGGGCACAGATACGCAGTATTTT
cdr3_aa: CASSPIAGTDTQYF
v_call: TRBV7-9
cdr3_length: 14
d_call: NA
clone_size: NA
j_call: TRBJ2-3

cdr3_nt: TGCGCCAGCAGTGAGGTGGGGGCCCAAAGCACAGATACGCAGTATTTT
cdr3_aa: CASSEVGAQSTDTQYF
v_call: TRBV10-2
cdr3_length: 16
d_call: NA
clone_size: few
j_call: TRBJ2-3

cdr3_nt: TGTGCCAGCACCCCGGAAGCGGACCAAGAGACCCAGTACTTC
cdr3_aa: CASTPEADQETQYF
v_call: TRBV7-8
cdr3_length: 14
d_call: NA
clone_size: NA
j_call: TRBJ2-5

cdr3_nt: TGTGCCAGCCTAGGTCGGACAGGGAGGTTGTCCGAGCAGTACTTC
cdr3_aa: CASLGRTGRLSEQYF
v_call: TRBV7-2
cdr3_length: 15
d_call: TRBD1
clone_size: NA
j_call: TRBJ2-7

cdr3_nt: TGTGCCAGCAGTGAAGAGACAGGTTACGTCTGGTACGAAGAGACCCAGTACTTC
cdr3_aa: CASSEETGYVWYEETQYF
v_call: TRBV25-1
cdr3_length: 18
d_call: NA
clone_size: NA
j_call: TRBJ2-5

cdr3_nt: TGTGCCAGTAGTACCCTGGGGACTGGTAACTATGGCTACACCTTC
cdr3_aa: CASSTLGTGNYGYTF
v_call: TRBV19
cdr3_length: 15
d_call: NA
clone_size: NA
j_call: TRBJ1-2

cdr3_nt: TGTGCCAGCAGCTTACCGACTAGACTAGCGGGGGCCCTCAATGAGCAGTTCTTC
cdr3_aa: CASSLPTRLAGALNEQFF
v_call: TRBV7-9
cdr3_length: 18
d_call: TRBD2
clone_size: few
j_call: TRBJ2-1

cdr3_nt: TGTGCCAGCAGTTTTATCCAGGGGGCAGGGGATTCACCCCTCCACTTT
cdr3_aa: CASSFIQGAGDSPLHF
v_call: TRBV28
cdr3_length: 16
d_call: TRBD1
clone_size: NA
j_call: TRBJ1-6

cdr3_nt: TGCGCCAGCAGCCACGATAGGGGGCAGTACGAGCAGTACTTC
cdr3_aa: CASSHDRGQYEQYF
v_call: TRBV4-1
cdr3_length: 14
d_call: TRBD1
clone_size: NA
j_call: TRBJ2-7

cdr3_nt: TGTGCCTGGAGTGCAGGGAATAATAATTCACCCCTCCACTTT
cdr3_aa: CAWSAGNNNSPLHF
v_call: TRBV30
cdr3_length: 14
d_call: NA
clone_size: NA
j_call: TRBJ1-6

cdr3_nt: TGTGCCAGCAGCTTAGGGGGGCCGAGCTCCTACGAGCAGTACTTC
cdr3_aa: CASSLGGPSSYEQYF
v_call: TRBV7-8
cdr3_length: 15
d_call: NA
clone_size: NA
j_call: TRBJ2-7

cdr3_nt: TGTGCCAGCAGCCGTATACCTCCCACGGGGGCCGGGGAGCTGTTTTTT
cdr3_aa: CASSRIPPTGAGELFF
v_call: TRBV2
cdr3_length: 16
d_call: NA
clone_size: NA
j_call: TRBJ2-2

cdr3_nt: TGCGCCAGCAGCTTAGTCTCAGGGACAGAAGAGACCCAGTACTTC
cdr3_aa: CASSLVSGTEETQYF
v_call: TRBV5-1
cdr3_length: 15
d_call: TRBD1
clone_size: NA
j_call: TRBJ2-5

cdr3_nt: TGTGCCAGCACCGACGGACTAGCGGGGGACTACGAGCAGTACTTC
cdr3_aa: CASTDGLAGDYEQYF
v_call: TRBV6-5
cdr3_length: 15
d_call: TRBD2
clone_size: NA
j_call: TRBJ2-7

cdr3_nt: TGTGCCAGCTCGAAGGGGCCAAGGGAAAAACTGTTTTTT
cdr3_aa: CASSKGPREKLFF
v_call: TRBV5-6
cdr3_length: 13
d_call: NA
clone_size: NA
j_call: TRBJ1-4

cdr3_nt: TGTGCCACCAGGGGGGCCCAGGGGATGCCCCAGCATTTT
cdr3_aa: CATRGAQGMPQHF
v_call: TRBV28
cdr3_length: 13
d_call: TRBD1
clone_size: NA
j_call: TRBJ1-5

cdr3_nt: TGTGCCAGCAGTGACTCGATGTCGGTGGGGCCCTATAGTGAAAAACTGTTTTTT
cdr3_aa: CASSDSMSVGPYSEKLFF
v_call: TRBV6-4
cdr3_length: 18
d_call: NA
clone_size: NA
j_call: TRBJ1-4

cdr3_nt: TGTGCCAGCAGCGGGCAGGCCTCCCAAGAGACCCAGTACTTC
cdr3_aa: CASSGQASQETQYF
v_call: TRBV7-2
cdr3_length: 14
d_call: NA
clone_size: NA
j_call: TRBJ2-5

cdr3_nt: TGTGCCAGTTTCCGGGACAGGGTCGCCAATGAGCAGTTCTTC
cdr3_aa: CASFRDRVANEQFF
v_call: TRBV27
cdr3_length: 14
d_call: TRBD1
clone_size: NA
j_call: TRBJ2-1

cdr3_nt: TGTGCCTGGAAAGGTGCGCGGTACAGGGGGCCTGGGGCCAACGTCCTGACTTTC
cdr3_aa: CAWKGARYRGPGANVLTF
v_call: TRBV30
cdr3_length: 18
d_call: TRBD1
clone_size: NA
j_call: TRBJ2-6

cdr3_nt: TGTGCCAGCAGCACACGGAGGGACTCCCGAGAAGCTTTCTTT
cdr3_aa: CASSTRRDSREAFF
v_call: TRBV7-8
cdr3_length: 14
d_call: NA
clone_size: NA
j_call: TRBJ1-1

cdr3_nt: TGCGCCAGCAGCTTGACCGGGACAGGGACCGGGGAGCTGTTTTTT
cdr3_aa: CASSLTGTGTGELFF
v_call: TRBV5-1
cdr3_length: 15
d_call: TRBD1
clone_size: NA
j_call: TRBJ2-2

cdr3_nt: TGTGCCAGCAGCTTACAAGCGGGGGGGAACACCGGGGAGCTGTTTTTT
cdr3_aa: CASSLQAGGNTGELFF
v_call: TRBV7-2
cdr3_length: 16
d_call: TRBD2
clone_size: NA
j_call: TRBJ2-2

cdr3_nt: TGTGCCAGCATGAAGGCAGGGGGTTTCTCTGGGGCCAACGTCCTGACTTTC
cdr3_aa: CASMKAGGFSGANVLTF
v_call: TRBV2
cdr3_length: 17
d_call: TRBD1
clone_size: NA
j_call: TRBJ2-6

cdr3_nt: TGCGCCAGCAGCTGGGCTACGGGGGGCAATGAGCAGTTCTTC
cdr3_aa: CASSWATGGNEQFF
v_call: TRBV5-1
cdr3_length: 14
d_call: TRBD2
clone_size: NA
j_call: TRBJ2-1

cdr3_nt: TGCGCCAGCAGCTTGGACAGTACGGTTAATCAGCCCCAGCATTTT
cdr3_aa: CASSLDSTVNQPQHF
v_call: TRBV5-1
cdr3_length: 15
d_call: NA
clone_size: NA
j_call: TRBJ1-5

cdr3_nt: TGTGCCAGCAGCTTGGTCTGGGGAGTAGAGACCCAGTACTTC
cdr3_aa: CASSLVWGVETQYF
v_call: TRBV5-6
cdr3_length: 14
d_call: NA
clone_size: NA
j_call: TRBJ2-5

cdr3_nt: TGTGCCAGCAGTTTATACAAGAAAGAGACCCAGTACTTC
cdr3_aa: CASSLYKKETQYF
v_call: TRBV28
cdr3_length: 13
d_call: NA
clone_size: NA
j_call: TRBJ2-5

cdr3_nt: TGCGCCAGCGGGCGGGACAGCAATTCTTCTAGCACAGATACGCAGTATTTT
cdr3_aa: CASGRDSNSSSTDTQYF
v_call: TRBV23-1
cdr3_length: 17
d_call: NA
clone_size: NA
j_call: TRBJ2-3